Sequencing of this TCR beta chain was carried out in a study of T-cell reconstitution after alpha-beta-depleted transplantation in children. Study results and limitations: TCRbeta diversity was high at day 60 in some patients (a result of surviving recipient T cells and thymic progenitors). T-cell numbers and diversity one year post-transplant derived largely from freshly generated T cells.

Note on this clonotype: Antigen specificity is unknown.

Unique molecular identifiers tagged the TCRbeta library. One entry per CDR3 protein results from TCRdb running MiXCR on the PCR reads. In the table there are fewer than 450,000 distinct CDR3 sequences, about 17% of which are singletons. After removal of 4 bases from V and 2 bases from J, the junction contained 15 bases not matched to a gene. Germline CDR1 SQVTM, CDR2 ANQGSEA. The CDR3 has 17 residues. This material consisted of PBMCs, mostly from graft donor cells, taken 360 days after TCRalphabeta/CD19-depleted stem cell transplant. This chain uses TRBV29-1 with TRBJ2-7; TRBD1 matches at 9 bases. The TCR comes from a male patient aged 2-10 years who had a stem cell transplant for acute lymphoblastic leukemia, so the T cells may come from the graft donor. CDR3 residues: CSVVAPSTGGDPYEQYF. CDR3 coding DNA: TGCAGCGTTGTTGCCCCTTCTACAGGGGGCGACCCCTACGAGCAGTACTTC.